Below, 27 T cell receptor beta chains from the same sample are listed, as sequenced in a study of T cell responses to AZD1222 COVID-19 vaccine. Some clones are missing from TCRdb's copy, which holds only in-frame ones; the method was immunoSEQ multiplex PCR. This sample has 100,000 to 120,000 clones; around 89% occur once, and the top ten carry 6.5%. The material was peripheral blood, obtained 28 days after the second AZD1222 dose. All receptors come from an adult who received the AZD1222 COVID-19 vaccine.

The J gene is TRBJ1-1, the V gene TRBV7-3, with D uncertain. The CDR3 length is 15 residues. The V gene lost 1 base and the J gene lost 1 base, with 10 bases spanning the gap. CDR1 SGHTA and CDR2 FQGTGA come from the germline V gene. The CDR3 protein is CASSLRAAKNTEAFF. The CDR3 DNA is TGTGCCAGCAGCTTAAGGGCAGCCAAGAACACTGAAGCTTTCTTT.

The chain has TRBV29-1 and TRBJ2-5; D perhaps matches TRBD2 (6 bases). CDR1 and CDR2 (germline): SQVTM, ANQGSEA. The CDR3 is made up of 15 amino acids. The germline V and J ends were trimmed by 1 base and 9 bases, with 21 bases remaining between them. Here the CDR3 reads CSVEVTPGATWSQYF. The DNA for the CDR3 is TGCAGCGTTGAAGTCACTCCGGGAGCTACCTGGTCCCAGTACTTC.

The genes are TRBV28 and TRBJ1-4; D is undetermined. V lost 8 bases, J lost 6 bases, and 13 bases lay in between. The length of the CDR3 is 13 residues. Germline values: CDR1 MDHEN, CDR2 SYDVKM. The CDR3 nucleotides read TGTGCCAGCCTCACCTCGGCAGATGAAAAACTGTTTTTT. Protein product: CASLTSADEKLFF.

In DNA, the CDR3 is TGTGCCAGCAGCCAGGACAGGGGGTGGACTGAAGCTTTCTTT. Translating it yields CASSQDRGWTEAFF. The chain is built from TRBV28 and TRBJ1-1; 10 nucleotides align to TRBD1. The length of the CDR3 is 14 residues. V was clipped by 6 bases and J by 5 bases; unmatched bases: 6. Per the germline V gene, CDR1 is MDHEN and CDR2 is SYDVKM. Drawing the rest from reference TRBV28 and TRBJ1-1, the complete variable domain is DVKVTQSSRYLVKRTGEKVFLECVQDMDHENMFWYRQDPGLGLRLIYFSYDVKMKEKGDIPEGYSVSREKKERFSLILESASTNQTSMYLCASSQDRGWTEAFFGQGTRLTVV.

The J gene is TRBJ2-4, the V gene TRBV10-1; D gene unclear. The germline CDR1 and CDR2 sequences are WNHNN and SYGVQD (reference sequence). The CDR3 covers 15 residues. Deletions cut 3 bases from V and 9 bases from J, with 18 bases between. CDR3 amino acids: CASSERAAADSIQYF. The CDR3 DNA reads TGCGCCAGCAGTGAAAGGGCCGCCGCCGATAGCATTCAGTACTTC.

The CDR3 region is CASSQDLGGYRDEAFF. The CDR3 DNA sequence: TGTGCCAGCAGCCAAGATCTTGGGGGGTACCGAGATGAAGCTTTCTTT. J is TRBJ1-1 and V is TRBV3-1 (or the pseudogene TRBV3-2), with a tentative D call TRBD1 (5 bases). CDR3 length equals 16 residues. V lost 0 bases, J lost 7 bases, and 18 bases lay in between. Germline V CDR1 and CDR2: LGHDT, YNNKEL (reference sequence).

J is TRBJ2-7 and V is TRBV7-9; D assignment may be TRBD1 or TRBD2 (7 bases each). The CDR3 totals 13 residues. CDR1 is SEHNR and CDR2 is FQNEAQ in the germline V gene (reference sequence). Trimming pared 6 bases from V and 5 bases from J, leaving 14 bases between. CDR3 bases: TGTGCCAGCAGTATGGCAGGGGGGGACGAGCAGTACTTC. It specifies CASSMAGGDEQYF.

The CDR3 DNA reads as TGTGCCAGCAGCTTGGCTCTAGCGGGGGGGTACACCGGGGAGCTGTTTTTT. Translation gives CASSLALAGGYTGELFF. This chain connects TRBV5-6 to TRBJ2-2; TRBD2 matches at 12 bases. The V segment lost 0 bases and the J segment 3 bases; nucleotides outside the gene matches: 3. The CDR3 is 17 residues long. Germline V gene sequence: CDR1 SGHDT, CDR2 YYEEEE.

The chain combines TRBV28 with TRBJ1-2; the D gene is possibly TRBD1 (5 bases). Trimming left V 1 base short and J 0 bases short, with 15 bases between. Germline CDR1 is MDHEN and CDR2 is SYDVKM. CDR3 length: 17 amino acids. The CDR3 region is CASSLSGGADANYGYTF. Here the CDR3 DNA reads TGTGCCAGCAGTTTATCAGGTGGGGCGGACGCTAACTATGGCTACACCTTC.

The chain carries TRBV4-3 and TRBJ2-1; 9 bases match TRBD1. The CDR3 is 18 amino acids. V shed 0 bases and J 4 bases; nucleotides not matched to a gene: 10. The V gene's germline CDR1 is LGHNA and CDR2 YSLEER. This chain's CDR3 is CASSQDLQGTGIYNEQFF. CDR3 sequence (DNA): TGCGCCAGCAGCCAAGATTTACAGGGGACAGGGATATACAATGAGCAGTTCTTC.

The chain has TRBV5-1 and TRBJ2-1, with 14 bases aligning to TRBD2. This CDR3 is built from 15 residues. After removal of 4 bases from V and 8 bases from J, the junction contained 5 bases not matched to a gene. CDR1 and CDR2 from the germline V gene are SGHRS and YFSETQ. CDR3 DNA: TGCGCCAGCAGCCTGACTAGCGGGGGGGAAGATGAGCAGTTCTTC. It specifies CASSLTSGGEDEQFF. The full variable domain, its missing parts supplied by reference TRBV5-1 and TRBJ2-1, is KAGVTQTPRYLIKTRGQQVTLSCSPISGHRSVSWYQQTPGQGLQFLFEYFSETQRNKGNFPGRFSGRQFSNSRSEMNVSTLELGDSALYLCASSLTSGGEDEQFFGPGTRLTVL.

This clone was picked up a small number of times. The chain joins TRBV28 to TRBJ1-6, with D possibly TRBD1 on 5 matching bases. V lost 2 bases and J lost 3, with 8 bases in between. This CDR3 is 15 amino acids long. The V gene's germline CDR1 is MDHEN and CDR2 SYDVKM. The CDR3 nucleotides are TGTGCCAGCAGTTTAGGGGCGGGCTATAATTCACCCCTCCACTTT. Translation gives CASSLGAGYNSPLHF.

The rearrangement joins TRBV7-9 to TRBJ1-6, with TRBD1 as a possible D gene (5 bases). Deletions cut 1 base from V and 7 bases from J, with 20 bases between. The CDR3 runs to 18 residues. CDR1 is SEHNR and CDR2 is FQNEAQ in the germline V gene (reference sequence). In DNA, the CDR3 is TGTGCCAGCAGCTTAGTTCCGAGTTTCGGGGCCTCGAATTCACCCCTCCACTTT. This codes for CASSLVPSFGASNSPLHF.

This chain joins TRBV19 and TRBJ1-2; D gene unclear. The CDR3 runs 13 residues. V dropped 4 bases and J dropped 7 bases, with 13 bases sitting between them. Germline CDR1 reads LNHDA; CDR2 reads SQIVND (reference sequence). Written as DNA, the CDR3 is TGTGCCAGTAGTACCCCACGGGGTTCTGGCTACACCTTC. It yields the protein CASSTPRGSGYTF.

This chain's CDR3 is CASSSRGNYEQYF. CDR3 coding DNA: TGTGCCAGCAGCTCCCGAGGGAACTACGAGCAGTACTTC. This sequence joins TRBV11-3 and TRBJ2-7; weak D call: TRBD2 (5 bases). Trimming removed 4 bases from V and 3 bases from J, with 10 bases in between. Germline V lookup: CDR1 SGHNT, CDR2 YENEEA. CDR3 length: 13 amino acids. Drawing the rest from reference TRBV11-3 and TRBJ2-7, the complete variable domain is EAGVVQSPRYKIIEKKQPVAFWCNPISGHNTLYWYLQNLGQGPELLIRYENEEAVDDSQLPKDRFSAERLKGVDSTLKIQPAELGDSAVYLCASSSRGNYEQYFGPGTRLTVT.

The genes are TRBV7-2 and TRBJ1-3, with D uncertain. V lost 3 bases and J lost 0, with 12 bases in between. Germline V gene data show CDR1 as SGHTA and CDR2 as FQGNSA. The CDR3 sequence is 16 residues long. The CDR3 nucleotides read TGTGCCAGCAGCTTTCAAGGTCAGAGCTCTGGAAACACCATATATTTT. Translation: CASSFQGQSSGNTIYF.

The chain is built from TRBV18 and TRBJ1-1, with D hard to call. V gave up 3 bases and J gave up 5 bases, with 7 bases separating them. Germline values: CDR1 KGHSH, CDR2 LQKENI. The CDR3 spans 12 residues. The CDR3 reads CASSPDRTEAFF. DNA for the CDR3: TGTGCCAGCTCACCGGATCGTACTGAAGCTTTCTTT. Using reference TRBV18 and TRBJ1-1 for the parts outside the CDR3, the full variable domain is NAGVMQNPRHLVRRRGQEARLRCSPMKGHSHVYWYRQLPEEGLKFMVYLQKENIIDESGMPKERFSAEFPKEGPSILRIQQVVRGDSAAYFCASSPDRTEAFFGQGTRLTVV.

The rearrangement joins TRBV19 to TRBJ2-3; a possible D gene is TRBD1 (5 bases). Trimming cost V 1 base and J 8 bases, with 7 bases left between them. Germline CDR1 LNHDA, CDR2 SQIVND (reference sequence). This CDR3 spans 12 amino acids. The chain's CDR3 is CASSIGQGTQYF. The CDR3 nucleotides read TGTGCCAGTAGTATAGGGCAGGGTACGCAGTATTTT.

The chain recombines TRBV28 with TRBJ1-2; D not certain. In germline, CDR1 is MDHEN, CDR2 SYDVKM. V gave up 5 bases and J gave up 5 bases, with 15 bases separating them. The CDR3 sequence is 14 residues long. The CDR3 spells CASSPVTEDYGYTF. The CDR3 DNA reads TGTGCCAGCAGTCCGGTTACAGAGGATTATGGCTACACCTTC.

This clone was observed a single time. The chain joins TRBV21-1 to TRBJ1-5. TRBV21-1 is a pseudogene. This CDR3 contains 16 residues. CDR3 in DNA: TGTGCCAGCAGCGAAACCCCCCGGGCTCGTCGGCAGCCCCAGCATTTT. It codes for CASSETPRARRQPQHF.

Points on this clone: This specimen includes other DNA sequences encoding the same CDR3. V is TRBV6-1 and J is TRBJ1-5; a weak D match, TRBD1 (5 bases). This CDR3 comprises 13 residues. CDR1 and CDR2 (germline): MNHNS, SASEGT. V dropped 2 bases and J dropped 4 bases, with 6 bases sitting between them. The CDR3 loop is CASSERGNQPQHF. CDR3 bases: TGTGCCAGCAGTGAACGGGGGAATCAGCCCCAGCATTTT.

This rearrangement joins TRBV2 to TRBJ2-2; possible D gene TRBD1, 6 bases. V was pared by 10 bases and J by 1 base, with 16 bases between. Germline loops: CDR1 SNHLY, CDR2 FYNNEI. The CDR3 has 15 amino acids. The CDR3 region has the DNA TGTGCCACCCCCGGGAAGGGACAGAACACCGGGGAGCTGTTTTTT. It specifies CATPGKGQNTGELFF. The whole variable domain, remainder taken from reference TRBV2 and TRBJ2-2, is EPEVTQTPSHQVTQMGQEVILRCVPISNHLYFYWYRQILGQKVEFLVSFYNNEISEKSEIFDDQFSVERPDGSNFTLKIRSTKLEDSAMYFCATPGKGQNTGELFFGEGSRLTVL.

The genes are TRBV28 and TRBJ2-1, with D tentatively TRBD2 (7 bases). Per the germline V gene, CDR1 is MDHEN and CDR2 is SYDVKM. This CDR3 contains 11 residues. V was clipped by 7 bases and J by 10 bases, with 11 bases between them. The CDR3 sequence: CASNWGGEQFF. The CDR3, as DNA: TGTGCCAGCAATTGGGGGGGCGAGCAGTTCTTC.

This clone was picked up one time. This chain joins TRBV10-1 and TRBJ2-2; perhaps TRBD2 as D (5 bases). Germline lookup yields CDR1 WNHNN and CDR2 SYGVQD (reference sequence). Trimming removed 5 bases at V and 1 base at J, with 14 bases between. The CDR3 contains 16 residues. DNA for the CDR3: TGCGCCAGCAGTCCCGACGGACTGATGAACACCGGGGAGCTGTTTTTT. Translating it yields CASSPDGLMNTGELFF.

The J gene is TRBJ1-2, the V gene TRBV6-5; 8 bases line up with TRBD1. V lost 0 bases and J lost 4; bases outside the gene matches: 4. The CDR3 totals 15 residues. CDR1 and CDR2 (germline): MNHEY, SVGAGI. The DNA for the CDR3 is TGTGCCAGCAGTTACTCAACAGGGGGATTCTATGGCTACACCTTC. Its protein product is CASSYSTGGFYGYTF.

The chain combines TRBV5-1 with TRBJ1-1, with a tentative D call TRBD1 (5 bases). The length of the CDR3 is 15 residues. V was cut by 4 bases and J by 5 bases, with 18 bases left in between. Germline CDR1 reads SGHRS; CDR2 reads YFSETQ. As DNA, the CDR3 is TGCGCCAGCAGCGATCAGGGACCGGAGGCTACTGAAGCTTTCTTT. Translation: CASSDQGPEATEAFF.

The chain employs TRBV6-2 or TRBV6-3 and TRBJ1-2; no definite D call. CDR3 length: 16 residues. Trimming cost V 5 bases and J 2 bases, with 18 bases left between them. Germline V gene sequence: CDR1 MNHEY, CDR2 SVGEGT. CDR3 sequence: CASSRAPDLINYGYTF. The CDR3, as DNA: TGTGCCAGCAGTCGTGCTCCGGACTTAATAAACTATGGCTACACCTTC.